The following is a T cell receptor beta chain sequence with its context. Its specificity is unknown. The sample belongs to a study of CD8+ T cells in alopecia areata. On the study more broadly: The study gave treated patients oral tofacitinib at 5 to 10 mg twice daily. A 6-month period off drug followed tofacitinib, which lasted 6 to 18 months.

PBMCs were stained for CD3, CD4 and CD8, and CD4+ and CD8+ T cells were sorted. The V and J ends lost 1 base and 2 bases respectively, with 3 bases between them. The CDR3 extends over 13 amino acids. CDR1 is MGHDK and CDR2 is SYGVNS in the germline V gene. Findings of the study overall: Patients displayed less clarity in TCR sharing than mice, a finding possibly related to HLA.

Sequencing relied on a cDNA template that was reverse transcribed from extracted RNA. Repertoires were generated with immunoSEQ multiplex PCR, while TCRdb's copy carries only in-frame clones and drops some. This sample has tens of thousands of clones, with approximately 60% found just once. This chain joins TRBV25-1 and TRBJ1-3; D not resolved. This TCR derives from a human donor with alopecia areata. This specimen was CD8+ T cells sorted from blood, taken at week 0. Here the CDR3 DNA reads TGTGCCAGCAGTGAATTGACTGGAAACACCATATATTTT. Translation: CASSELTGNTIYF.